This T cell receptor (beta chain) derives from a study of beta chain features in type 1 diabetes. A single heparinised blood sample, averaging approximately 116 mL, was obtained per donor. The CDR3 runs to 11 residues. Trimming stripped 2 bases from V and 5 bases from J, with 3 bases between. Germline CDR1 SGHTA, CDR2 FQGNSA. This clone has a handful of counts. Its antigen is currently unknown. Additional DNA sequences in this sample encode the identical CDR3. The whole isolated RNA underwent reverse transcription, so sequencing captured expressed TCRB transcripts. Sequencing was performed with immunoSEQ multiplex PCR; in TCRdb, only in-frame clones are kept and a portion is missing. The sample holds 900,000 or so clones, about a sixth seen once. Overall study results and limits: The naive, central memory and Treg TCRB repertoires of patients appeared to be more similar to one another than those of healthy donors.

The sequence was collected from a woman aged 18-29 years in good health. The chain uses TRBV7-2 and TRBJ1-2; D is unclear. The sample comprised naive CD4+ T cells from blood. CDR3 coding DNA: TGTGCCAGCAGCTTAAATTATGGCTACACCTTC. The encoded protein is CASSLNYGYTF.